The text below deals with one T cell receptor beta chain. It has no known antigen specificity. No base-level quality is on record; no much larger clone is a single base apart. The sample belongs to a study of CD8 T cells in ankylosing spondylitis (dated by TCRdb to about 2017). In the study overall: To find TCR variants linked to disease, the study profiled T cell receptor beta repertoires in ankylosing spondylitis patients and healthy donors. The whole study cohort included over 85 healthy donors and under 30 ankylosing spondylitis patients. Peripheral blood was sampled, and synovial fluid was also collected from ankylosing spondylitis patients. Study-wide conclusions, independent of this receptor: The disease-linked clones were reported as significantly enriched in matched synovial fluid samples from ankylosing spondylitis patients. Some TCR beta motif variants had previously been reported in synovial fluid and blood of reactive arthritis patients, which suggested common disease-initiation mechanisms. In peripheral blood, the disease-linked clones were found at relatively low frequencies and had a CD8+ phenotype. Blood from ankylosing spondylitis patients appeared to be characterized by a TCR beta motif made up of eight highly homologous amino acid variants.

TCRdb shows the sequencer as Illumina HiSeq 2500. Quantitative 5'-RACE with molecular barcodes was used to prepare TCR beta libraries. Under the source paper's analysis protocol: A new computational method based on a probabilistic model of VDJ rearrangement was used to identify disease-linked TCR variants. The raw public data were reprocessed by TCRdb itself: fastp quality trimming at Q25, MiXCR clonotype calling, in-frame beta chains only. Each entry merges the rows of one CDR3 protein and shows their most common DNA and genes. None of the V and J calls come from the authors' own analysis; TCRdb made them. Counted in this sample were approximately 400,000 distinct CDR3 sequences; roughly 17% of them appeared once. In total, the top ten clones hold 0.85% to 1.3% of the sample. Per the germline V gene, KGHSH is the CDR1 and LQKENI is the CDR2. V lost 3 bases and J lost 3 bases; the stretch between them is 8 bases long. The CDR3 starts with the cysteine, ends with the phenylalanine, and has 13 residues. Only the CDR3 DNA is retained, 39 bases long and in frame from the first base.

The sample taken for sequencing was blood, either unsorted or a sorted T cell fraction (not recorded which). The clonotype originates from a male donor with ankylosing spondylitis. This sequence uses TRBV18 and TRBJ1-2; the D gene cannot be named for sure. The base sequence is TGTGCCAGCTCACCCTCTACAGACTATGGCTACACCTTC. This yields the protein CASSPSTDYGYTF. With all but the CDR3 taken from the reference TRBV18 and TRBJ1-2 genes, the full variable domain is: NAGVMQNPRHLVRRRGQEARLRCSPMKGHSHVYWYRQLPEEGLKFMVYLQKENIIDESGMPKERFSAEFPKEGPSILRIQQVVRGDSAAYFCASSPSTDYGYTFGSGTRLTVV.